The rows below give T cell receptor beta chains drawn from one sample of a study of early T cells in non-severe SARS-CoV-2 infection. Each CDR3 protein gets one entry after TCRdb re-called the 5' RACE reads with MiXCR. The sample holds around 60,000 distinct CDR3 sequences; about an eighth are singletons and the top ten take 7.5% to 10%. Sequencing was done on a sample of whole blood. Every receptor here comes from an adult who was a healthcare worker with PCR-confirmed SARS-CoV-2 infection or an uninfected control (not recorded which). Both conserved end residues are part of each CDR3. The order of the fields is D gene, clone size, J gene, V gene, CDR3 protein, CDR3 DNA. D genes are given only for firm matches. Clone sizes are given selectively: once, few, many, or a class where the clone is expanded.

NA,many,TRBJ2-3,TRBV11-2,CASSLLQLLDTQYF,TGTGCCAGCAGCTTATTGCAGCTTCTAGATACGCAGTATTTT
TRBD1,NA,TRBJ1-4,TRBV6-6,CASSWPGQGAEKLFF,TGTGCCAGCAGTTGGCCGGGACAGGGGGCGGAAAAACTGTTTTTT
NA,NA,TRBJ2-1,TRBV10-3,CAISEPRGEQFF,TGTGCCATCAGTGAGCCCCGAGGGGAGCAGTTCTTC
NA,many,TRBJ1-1,TRBV7-8,CASSLVAGLNTEAFF,TGTGCCAGCAGCTTAGTGGCAGGACTCAACACTGAAGCTTTCTTT
TRBD2,many,TRBJ2-1,TRBV30,CAWSGRLSGGRAGYEQFF,TGTGCCTGGAGTGGTCGTCTCTCCGGCGGGAGGGCCGGATATGAGCAGTTCTTC
NA,NA,TRBJ2-5,TRBV7-3,CASSPYPGQETQYF,TGTGCCAGCAGCCCCTACCCGGGGCAAGAGACCCAGTACTTC
NA,many,TRBJ1-6,TRBV7-8,CASSLALSDSTYNSPLHF,TGTGCCAGCAGCTTAGCGCTAAGTGACAGCACCTATAATTCACCCCTCCACTTT
TRBD2,NA,TRBJ2-7,TRBV19,CASSMRAGGPYEQYF,TGTGCCAGTAGTATGAGGGCGGGAGGCCCCTACGAGCAGTACTTC
NA,few,TRBJ1-1,TRBV28,CASSWPAGTEAFF,TGTGCCAGCAGTTGGCCGGCGGGGACTGAAGCTTTCTTT
NA,many,TRBJ1-5,TRBV12-3/TRBV12-4,CASSLQEGNQPQHF,TGTGCCAGCAGTTTACAGGAGGGCAATCAGCCCCAGCATTTT
TRBD2,many,TRBJ2-1,TRBV27,CASSTPQLSGMAEQFF,TGTGCCAGCAGTACCCCCCAACTAAGCGGGATGGCTGAGCAGTTCTTC
TRBD1,many,TRBJ2-7,TRBV12-3/TRBV12-4,CASSHGTDYEQYF,TGTGCCAGCAGTCACGGGACAGACTACGAGCAGTACTTC
TRBD1,NA,TRBJ1-5,TRBV7-9,CASSATGTEGQPQHF,TGTGCCAGCAGCGCTACCGGGACAGAGGGGCAGCCCCAGCATTTT
TRBD2,few,TRBJ2-3,TRBV20-1,CSARVAGGGDTQYF,TGCAGTGCTAGAGTAGCGGGGGGCGGAGATACGCAGTATTTT
TRBD2,few,TRBJ2-1,TRBV7-9,CASSRTSYNEQFF,TGTGCCAGCAGCAGGACTAGTTACAATGAGCAGTTCTTC
NA,NA,TRBJ1-1,TRBV28,CASIEGRTEAFF,TGTGCCAGCATTGAGGGTCGCACTGAAGCTTTCTTT
NA,NA,TRBJ1-1,TRBV20-1,CSARKVGINTEAFF,TGCAGTGCTAGGAAGGTAGGGATCAACACTGAAGCTTTCTTT